A selection of T cell receptor beta chains follows, all from one sample in a study of B cell selection in AIRE deficiency. Sequencing was performed with immunoSEQ multiplex PCR; in TCRdb, only in-frame clones are kept and a portion is missing. The sample lists around 1,600 clones, approximately 80% seen once, with under 2% in the top ten. The material sequenced was CD4+CD25+ Tregs sorted from PBMCs. These receptors all come from a human donor in good health. Each CDR3 is given with its conserved first and last residue. The order of the fields is D gene, clone size, J gene, V gene, CDR3 protein, CDR3 DNA. D genes are given only for firm matches. Size values are once, few and many counts, or a class for expanded clones, and some rows have none.

D gene: TRBD2; clone size: -; J gene: TRBJ2-5; V gene: TRBV10-3; CDR3 protein: CAISRLAASQETQYF; CDR3 DNA: TGTGCCATCAGCCGACTAGCGGCCTCGCAAGAGACCCAGTACTTC
D gene: -; clone size: -; J gene: TRBJ2-5; V gene: TRBV18; CDR3 protein: CASAQETQYF; CDR3 DNA: TGTGCCAGCGCTCAAGAGACCCAGTACTTC
D gene: -; clone size: few; J gene: TRBJ1-1; V gene: TRBV28; CDR3 protein: CAAGLRSFF; CDR3 DNA: TGTGCCGCGGGCCTTCGTTCTTTCTTT
D gene: -; clone size: -; J gene: TRBJ2-1; V gene: TRBV6-5; CDR3 protein: CASRGSGYNEQFF; CDR3 DNA: TGTGCCAGCAGGGGCTCTGGGTACAATGAGCAGTTCTTC
D gene: -; clone size: once; J gene: TRBJ1-4; V gene: TRBV5-1; CDR3 protein: CASSFSAGTNEKLFF; CDR3 DNA: TGCGCCAGCAGCTTTAGTGCAGGGACTAATGAAAAACTGTTTTTT
D gene: -; clone size: -; J gene: TRBJ2-7; V gene: TRBV14; CDR3 protein: CASSTRGHRGYEQYF; CDR3 DNA: TGTGCCAGCAGTACGCGGGGGCATCGGGGCTACGAGCAGTACTTC
D gene: -; clone size: -; J gene: TRBJ2-1; V gene: TRBV28; CDR3 protein: CASSWGADEQFF; CDR3 DNA: TGTGCCAGCAGCTGGGGGGCGGATGAGCAGTTCTTC
D gene: TRBD2; clone size: -; J gene: TRBJ2-1; V gene: TRBV5-4; CDR3 protein: CASSLASGRHNEQFF; CDR3 DNA: TGTGCCAGCAGCTTAGCTAGCGGGAGACATAATGAGCAGTTCTTC
D gene: -; clone size: -; J gene: TRBJ1-4; V gene: TRBV28; CDR3 protein: CASSFLGQPNEKLFF; CDR3 DNA: TGTGCCAGCAGTTTTTTAGGACAACCTAATGAAAAACTGTTTTTT
D gene: -; clone size: -; J gene: TRBJ2-1; V gene: TRBV7-2; CDR3 protein: CASSPTTRSYNEQFF; CDR3 DNA: TGTGCCAGCAGCCCGACTACAAGGTCCTACAATGAGCAGTTCTTC
D gene: -; clone size: -; J gene: TRBJ2-2; V gene: TRBV18; CDR3 protein: CASSPHGELFF; CDR3 DNA: TGTGCCAGCTCACCACACGGGGAGCTGTTTTTT
D gene: -; clone size: -; J gene: TRBJ2-1; V gene: TRBV5-1; CDR3 protein: CASSPGTPLYNEQFF; CDR3 DNA: TGCGCCAGCAGCCCCGGGACCCCCCTCTACAATGAGCAGTTCTTC
D gene: -; clone size: once; J gene: TRBJ1-5; V gene: TRBV6-6; CDR3 protein: CASSYGTGRGLQPQHF; CDR3 DNA: TGTGCCAGCAGTTATGGTACTGGGAGGGGTTTGCAGCCCCAGCATTTT
D gene: -; clone size: -; J gene: TRBJ2-7; V gene: TRBV6-5; CDR3 protein: CASSSRGGRYEQYF; CDR3 DNA: TGTGCCAGCAGTTCACGGGGAGGCAGGTACGAGCAGTACTTC
D gene: -; clone size: -; J gene: TRBJ2-2; V gene: TRBV28; CDR3 protein: CASSLRVTGELFF; CDR3 DNA: TGTGCCAGCAGTTTAAGGGTTACCGGGGAGCTGTTTTTT
D gene: -; clone size: few; J gene: TRBJ2-7; V gene: TRBV7-9; CDR3 protein: CASSLAGIRTTYEQYF; CDR3 DNA: TGTGCCAGCAGCTTAGCCGGGATAAGGACGACCTACGAGCAGTACTTC
D gene: -; clone size: -; J gene: TRBJ2-2; V gene: TRBV18; CDR3 protein: CASSPPRAGSNTGELFF; CDR3 DNA: TGTGCCAGCTCACCACCGAGGGCGGGGTCAAACACCGGGGAGCTGTTTTTT
D gene: TRBD1; clone size: -; J gene: TRBJ2-5; V gene: TRBV28; CDR3 protein: CASSWTGGVRRETQYF; CDR3 DNA: TGTGCCAGCTCCTGGACAGGGGGCGTCAGGCGGGAGACCCAGTACTTC
D gene: -; clone size: few; J gene: TRBJ1-1; V gene: TRBV5-6; CDR3 protein: CASSPRTANTEAFF; CDR3 DNA: TGTGCCAGCAGCCCACGGACAGCGAACACTGAAGCTTTCTTT
D gene: -; clone size: -; J gene: TRBJ2-2; V gene: TRBV7-6; CDR3 protein: CASSLGASGTGELFF; CDR3 DNA: TGTGCCAGCAGCTTAGGGGCTAGTGGGACCGGGGAGCTGTTTTTT
D gene: TRBD1; clone size: few; J gene: TRBJ1-1; V gene: TRBV6-5; CDR3 protein: CASSLLGTGEAFF; CDR3 DNA: TGTGCCAGCAGCCTACTGGGGACAGGGGAAGCTTTCTTT
D gene: -; clone size: -; J gene: TRBJ2-3; V gene: TRBV7-2; CDR3 protein: CASSLRGGFTDTQYF; CDR3 DNA: TGTGCCAGCAGCTTGAGGGGGGGGTTCACAGATACGCAGTATTTT
D gene: TRBD1; clone size: -; J gene: TRBJ1-1; V gene: TRBV6-6; CDR3 protein: CASRRGQGGTEAFF; CDR3 DNA: TGTGCCAGCAGACGTGGACAGGGGGGGACTGAAGCTTTCTTT
D gene: -; clone size: -; J gene: TRBJ2-7; V gene: TRBV2; CDR3 protein: CASRGFRDEQYF; CDR3 DNA: TGTGCCAGCAGGGGGTTCAGGGACGAGCAGTACTTC
D gene: TRBD1; clone size: -; J gene: TRBJ1-1; V gene: TRBV5-1; CDR3 protein: CASSLVEGGLNTEAFF; CDR3 DNA: TGCGCCAGCAGCTTGGTCGAAGGGGGCCTGAACACTGAAGCTTTCTTT
D gene: TRBD1; clone size: -; J gene: TRBJ2-1; V gene: TRBV11-1; CDR3 protein: CASSVIRGRMGNEQFF; CDR3 DNA: TGTGCCAGCAGCGTCATCAGGGGGCGAATGGGGAATGAGCAGTTCTTC
D gene: TRBD2; clone size: -; J gene: TRBJ2-3; V gene: TRBV18; CDR3 protein: CASSPPQTSGSVDTQYF; CDR3 DNA: TGTGCCAGTTCTCCACCTCAGACTAGCGGGAGTGTGGATACGCAGTATTTT
D gene: -; clone size: -; J gene: TRBJ2-7; V gene: TRBV9; CDR3 protein: CASSLGPSGHEQYF; CDR3 DNA: TGTGCCAGCAGCCTGGGACCTTCCGGCCACGAGCAGTACTTC
D gene: TRBD1; clone size: -; J gene: TRBJ1-2; V gene: TRBV7-8; CDR3 protein: CASSLEQGDGYTF; CDR3 DNA: TGTGCCAGCAGCTTAGAGCAGGGGGATGGCTACACCTTC
D gene: TRBD2; clone size: -; J gene: TRBJ2-1; V gene: TRBV19; CDR3 protein: CASSTGTSGTADYNEQFF; CDR3 DNA: TGTGCCAGTAGTACGGGGACTAGCGGGACGGCAGACTACAATGAGCAGTTCTTC
D gene: -; clone size: -; J gene: TRBJ1-2; V gene: TRBV6-1; CDR3 protein: CASSPGRYGYTF; CDR3 DNA: TGTGCCAGCAGTCCGGGAAGATATGGCTACACCTTC
D gene: -; clone size: few; J gene: TRBJ2-2; V gene: TRBV11-2; CDR3 protein: CASSLAGFSGELFF; CDR3 DNA: TGTGCCAGCAGCTTAGCCGGTTTTAGCGGGGAGCTGTTTTTT
D gene: -; clone size: once; J gene: TRBJ1-1; V gene: TRBV29-1; CDR3 protein: CSVSTGGNTEAFF; CDR3 DNA: TGCAGCGTTTCGACAGGTGGGAACACTGAAGCCTTCTTT
D gene: TRBD2; clone size: once; J gene: TRBJ2-1; V gene: TRBV5-1; CDR3 protein: CASRRLAGGPQDEQFF; CDR3 DNA: TGCGCCAGCAGGCGACTAGCGGGAGGGCCCCAGGATGAGCAGTTCTTC
D gene: -; clone size: -; J gene: TRBJ2-2; V gene: TRBV7-9; CDR3 protein: CASTSSQRFTSNTGELFF; CDR3 DNA: TGTGCCAGCACCTCTAGCCAGCGGTTCACTTCGAACACCGGGGAGCTGTTTTTT
D gene: -; clone size: -; J gene: TRBJ1-2; V gene: TRBV18; CDR3 protein: CASLPGGAGGYTF; CDR3 DNA: TGTGCCAGCCTCCCGGGGGGCGCGGGCGGCTACACCTTC
D gene: TRBD1; clone size: -; J gene: TRBJ1-2; V gene: TRBV28; CDR3 protein: CASSFFSLWTGDFRDGYTF; CDR3 DNA: TGTGCCAGCAGTTTTTTTTCCCTTTGGACAGGTGACTTTAGGGATGGCTACACCTTC
D gene: -; clone size: once; J gene: TRBJ2-1; V gene: TRBV4-1; CDR3 protein: CASSRGSAGYRGGEQFF; CDR3 DNA: TGCGCCAGCAGCCGAGGGTCAGCGGGATACCGAGGGGGTGAGCAGTTCTTC
D gene: -; clone size: few; J gene: TRBJ2-7; V gene: TRBV5-1; CDR3 protein: CASSLEVPRQEYF; CDR3 DNA: TGCGCCAGCAGCTTGGAGGTCCCTCGTCAGGAGTACTTC
D gene: -; clone size: -; J gene: TRBJ2-7; V gene: TRBV11-2; CDR3 protein: CASSLVGWARNEQYF; CDR3 DNA: TGTGCCAGCAGCTTGGTTGGCTGGGCTCGGAACGAGCAGTACTTC
D gene: -; clone size: -; J gene: TRBJ2-1; V gene: TRBV4-2; CDR3 protein: CASSQDTAGSYNEQFF; CDR3 DNA: TGTGCCAGCAGCCAAGATACGGCAGGGTCCTACAATGAGCAGTTCTTC
D gene: -; clone size: -; J gene: TRBJ1-2; V gene: TRBV19; CDR3 protein: CASSSRGLSGYTF; CDR3 DNA: TGTGCCAGTAGTTCTCGGGGCCTTTCGGGCTACACCTTC
D gene: -; clone size: -; J gene: TRBJ1-3; V gene: TRBV9; CDR3 protein: CASSKTWAGNTIYF; CDR3 DNA: TGTGCCAGCAGCAAGACATGGGCTGGAAACACCATATATTTT
D gene: TRBD2; clone size: -; J gene: TRBJ2-1; V gene: TRBV11-2; CDR3 protein: CASSPGLAGGGEQFF; CDR3 DNA: TGTGCCAGCAGCCCGGGACTAGCGGGAGGTGGGGAGCAGTTCTTC
D gene: -; clone size: -; J gene: TRBJ1-4; V gene: TRBV27; CDR3 protein: CASSSWGRYEKLFF; CDR3 DNA: TGTGCCAGCAGTTCATGGGGTCGATATGAAAAACTGTTTTTT
D gene: -; clone size: -; J gene: TRBJ1-1; V gene: TRBV5-1; CDR3 protein: CASSWGGMNTEAFF; CDR3 DNA: TGCGCCAGCAGCTGGGGGGGCATGAACACTGAAGCTTTCTTT
D gene: -; clone size: once; J gene: TRBJ1-1; V gene: TRBV14; CDR3 protein: CASSPVGNTEAFF; CDR3 DNA: TGTGCCAGCAGCCCCGTGGGGAACACTGAAGCTTTCTTT
D gene: -; clone size: -; J gene: TRBJ1-3; V gene: TRBV4-3; CDR3 protein: CASSQDSFAISGNTIYF; CDR3 DNA: TGCGCCAGCAGCCAAGATTCGTTTGCGATCTCTGGAAACACCATATATTTT
D gene: TRBD1; clone size: -; J gene: TRBJ1-1; V gene: TRBV18; CDR3 protein: CASSVGQENTEAFF; CDR3 DNA: TGTGCCAGCTCAGTGGGACAGGAAAACACTGAAGCTTTCTTT
D gene: -; clone size: -; J gene: TRBJ2-1; V gene: TRBV7-6; CDR3 protein: CASSPGLLSYNEQFF; CDR3 DNA: TGTGCCAGCAGCCCCGGACTACTCTCCTACAATGAGCAGTTCTTC
D gene: -; clone size: -; J gene: TRBJ2-5; V gene: TRBV7-8; CDR3 protein: CASSWPGTEETQYF; CDR3 DNA: TGTGCCAGCAGCTGGCCCGGGACGGAAGAGACCCAGTACTTC
D gene: TRBD1; clone size: -; J gene: TRBJ1-2; V gene: TRBV28; CDR3 protein: CASRNTGTGDGYTF; CDR3 DNA: TGTGCCAGCAGAAATACCGGGACAGGGGATGGCTACACCTTC